The T cell receptor beta chain under discussion was sequenced for a study of T cells in Graves' hyperthyroidism and ophthalmopathy. The V gene end was trimmed by 9 bases and the J gene end by 5 bases; junction bases not matched to a gene: 9. Germline V gene data show CDR1 as LNHNV and CDR2 as YYDKDF (reference sequence). This CDR3 region has 13 residues. RNA transcripts gave rise to amplified TCR beta CDR3 regions. The TCR CDR3 was amplified in a first-round RT-PCR using the HTBI primer set. TCRdb fed the multiplex PCR reads into MiXCR, producing one record per CDR3 protein. The sample carries about 570,000 distinct CDR3 sequences, more than 45% recorded once. This clonotype was found many times. Its antigen is not identified. Clinical symptoms, serum thyroxine and TRAb, thyroid ultrasound and orbital computed tomography were used for the diagnoses. General observations from the study: Model predictions of ophthalmopathy came a median around 6.5 months before onset.

Sequences were obtained from peripheral blood or thyroid tissue (not recorded which). The clonotype originates from an adult woman with Graves' disease, either hyperthyroidism or ophthalmopathy (not recorded which). The chain uses TRBV15 and TRBJ2-5; the match to TRBD1 covers 7 bases. CDR3 sequence: CATGQSRRETQYF. In nucleotides, the CDR3 is TGTGCCACGGGACAGAGCAGACGGGAGACCCAGTACTTC. The full variable domain, in which reference TRBV15 and TRBJ2-5 provide the parts outside the CDR3, is DAMVIQNPRYQVTQFGKPVTLSCSQTLNHNVMYWYQQKSSQAPKLLFHYYDKDFNNEADTPDNFQSRRPNTSFCFLDIRSPGLGDTAMYLCATGQSRRETQYFGPGTRLLVL.